These T cell receptor beta chains were read from a single sample in a study of cytomegalovirus exposure and HLA in healthy donors. Profiled with immunoSEQ multiplex PCR; TCRdb holds only in-frame clones, not every one. The sample has under 250,000 clones; approximately 78% are singletons. The sample comprised PBMCs. The receptor set was obtained from a boy younger than 18 in good health and CMV-seronegative. CDR3s include the opening cysteine and the closing phenylalanine or tryptophan. A D gene is named only where the DNA matches it firmly. Size is omitted from some rows. Given values are once, few, many or a class for expanded clones.

J gene: TRBJ2-2; V gene: TRBV29-1; clone size: .; D gene: .; CDR3 protein: CSALSSHQGTGELFF; CDR3 DNA: TGCAGCGCACTCTCTAGCCACCAAGGAACCGGGGAGCTGTTTTTT
J gene: TRBJ2-7; V gene: TRBV10-3; clone size: .; D gene: .; CDR3 protein: CAISSQGTYEQYF; CDR3 DNA: TGTGCCATCAGTAGTCAGGGAACCTACGAGCAGTACTTC
J gene: TRBJ1-5; V gene: TRBV27; clone size: .; D gene: .; CDR3 protein: CASSTQGNFDQPQHF; CDR3 DNA: TGTGCCAGCAGTACACAGGGAAATTTCGATCAGCCCCAGCATTTT
J gene: TRBJ2-5; V gene: TRBV28; clone size: .; D gene: TRBD2; CDR3 protein: CASTQPGLGQETQYF; CDR3 DNA: TGTGCCAGCACCCAACCGGGACTAGGCCAAGAGACCCAGTACTTC
J gene: TRBJ1-5; V gene: TRBV7-9; clone size: .; D gene: TRBD1; CDR3 protein: CASSLTGTMYQPQHF; CDR3 DNA: TGTGCCAGCAGCTTGACAGGGACGATGTATCAGCCCCAGCATTTT
J gene: TRBJ2-2; V gene: TRBV19; clone size: .; D gene: TRBD1; CDR3 protein: CASRRDRENTGELFF; CDR3 DNA: TGTGCCAGTAGACGAGACAGGGAGAACACCGGGGAGCTGTTTTTT
J gene: TRBJ1-5; V gene: TRBV6-6; clone size: .; D gene: .; CDR3 protein: CASSYPGSQPQHF; CDR3 DNA: TGTGCCAGCAGTTATCCGGGGAGTCAGCCCCAGCATTTT
J gene: TRBJ1-5; V gene: TRBV5-5; clone size: .; D gene: .; CDR3 protein: CASSLAGSNQPQHF; CDR3 DNA: TGTGCCAGCAGCTTAGCAGGGAGCAATCAGCCCCAGCATTTT
J gene: TRBJ1-1; V gene: TRBV11-2; clone size: .; D gene: .; CDR3 protein: CASSSRHHTEAFF; CDR3 DNA: TGTGCCAGCAGCTCCCGACACCACACTGAAGCTTTCTTT
J gene: TRBJ1-5; V gene: TRBV6-5; clone size: .; D gene: .; CDR3 protein: CASRQGPYSNQPQHF; CDR3 DNA: TGTGCCAGCAGGCAGGGGCCATATAGCAATCAGCCCCAGCATTTT
J gene: TRBJ1-2; V gene: TRBV29-1; clone size: .; D gene: .; CDR3 protein: CSAKDSANYGYTF; CDR3 DNA: TGCAGCGCAAAGGACAGCGCTAACTATGGCTACACCTTC
J gene: TRBJ2-1; V gene: TRBV9; clone size: .; D gene: .; CDR3 protein: CASSVELTGSEFF; CDR3 DNA: TGTGCCAGCAGCGTGGAACTCACAGGTTCGGAGTTCTTC
J gene: TRBJ2-2; V gene: TRBV19; clone size: .; D gene: TRBD1; CDR3 protein: CASSIVGQGINGELFF; CDR3 DNA: TGTGCCAGTAGTATAGTCGGACAGGGGATTAACGGGGAGCTGTTTTTT
J gene: TRBJ1-6; V gene: TRBV30; clone size: .; D gene: .; CDR3 protein: CAWSVGGSNSPLHF; CDR3 DNA: TGTGCCTGGAGTGTAGGAGGCAGTAATTCACCCCTCCACTTT
J gene: TRBJ1-2; V gene: TRBV30; clone size: .; D gene: TRBD1; CDR3 protein: CAWSVRTGGGYGYTF; CDR3 DNA: TGTGCCTGGAGTGTCCGAACAGGGGGCGGATATGGCTACACCTTC
J gene: TRBJ2-1; V gene: TRBV19; clone size: .; D gene: .; CDR3 protein: CASSIGGNSGNEQFF; CDR3 DNA: TGTGCCAGTAGTATTGGGGGCAACTCGGGGAATGAGCAGTTCTTC
J gene: TRBJ2-2; V gene: TRBV7-6; clone size: .; D gene: .; CDR3 protein: CASSSDGDFFTGELFF; CDR3 DNA: TGTGCCAGCAGCTCAGACGGGGACTTTTTTACCGGGGAGCTGTTTTTT
J gene: TRBJ1-2; V gene: TRBV19; clone size: .; D gene: .; CDR3 protein: CASSAGILNYGYTF; CDR3 DNA: TGTGCCAGTAGTGCCGGGATCTTGAACTATGGCTACACCTTC
J gene: TRBJ2-7; V gene: TRBV9; clone size: .; D gene: .; CDR3 protein: CASSGGRGAFSEQYF; CDR3 DNA: TGTGCCAGCAGCGGCGGTCGGGGGGCCTTCAGCGAGCAGTACTTC
J gene: TRBJ1-2; V gene: TRBV30; clone size: .; D gene: .; CDR3 protein: CAWSEEFYGYTF; CDR3 DNA: TGTGCCTGGAGTGAGGAGTTCTATGGCTACACCTTC
J gene: TRBJ2-2; V gene: TRBV11-1; clone size: .; D gene: TRBD2; CDR3 protein: CASSTWEGRGAGELFF; CDR3 DNA: TGTGCCAGCAGCACCTGGGAGGGACGAGGAGCCGGGGAGCTGTTTTTT
J gene: TRBJ2-3; V gene: TRBV30; clone size: .; D gene: TRBD2; CDR3 protein: CAWSGGGPTADTQYF; CDR3 DNA: TGTGCCTGGAGCGGGGGGGGGCCCACGGCAGATACGCAGTATTTT
J gene: TRBJ1-1; V gene: TRBV4-1; clone size: .; D gene: .; CDR3 protein: CASSRVGLNTEAFF; CDR3 DNA: TGCGCCAGCAGCCGTGTTGGCCTGAACACTGAAGCTTTCTTT
J gene: TRBJ1-2; V gene: TRBV19; clone size: .; D gene: .; CDR3 protein: CASSNRLGENYGYTF; CDR3 DNA: TGTGCCAGTAGCAACCGGTTGGGAGAGAACTATGGCTACACCTTC
J gene: TRBJ2-7; V gene: TRBV27; clone size: .; D gene: .; CDR3 protein: CASSSQGRSYEQYF; CDR3 DNA: TGTGCCAGCAGTTCGCAGGGAAGGTCCTACGAGCAGTACTTC
J gene: TRBJ2-3; V gene: TRBV29-1; clone size: .; D gene: TRBD2; CDR3 protein: CSVGKAGTSGRSSTDTQYF; CDR3 DNA: TGCAGCGTCGGGAAAGCGGGGACTAGCGGGAGGTCTAGCACAGATACGCAGTATTTT
J gene: TRBJ2-5; V gene: TRBV5-1; clone size: .; D gene: .; CDR3 protein: CASSLRGGVETQYF; CDR3 DNA: TGCGCCAGCAGCTTAAGGGGGGGAGTGGAGACCCAGTACTTC
J gene: TRBJ1-4; V gene: TRBV18; clone size: .; D gene: .; CDR3 protein: CASAPRVRAGNEKLFF; CDR3 DNA: TGTGCCAGCGCCCCGAGGGTACGCGCTGGTAATGAAAAACTGTTTTTT
J gene: TRBJ2-2; V gene: TRBV6-1; clone size: few; D gene: TRBD2; CDR3 protein: CASSGLAGDTGELFF; CDR3 DNA: TGTGCCAGCAGTGGACTAGCGGGGGACACCGGGGAGCTGTTTTTT
J gene: TRBJ2-6; V gene: TRBV15; clone size: .; D gene: .; CDR3 protein: CATSRATGTGANVLTF; CDR3 DNA: TGTGCCACCAGCAGAGCAACAGGGACTGGGGCCAACGTCCTGACTTTC
J gene: TRBJ1-1; V gene: TRBV10-3; clone size: .; D gene: TRBD1; CDR3 protein: CAISGQGTNTEAFF; CDR3 DNA: TGTGCCATCAGTGGACAGGGGACGAACACTGAAGCTTTCTTT
J gene: TRBJ2-3; V gene: TRBV7-9; clone size: few; D gene: .; CDR3 protein: CASSLRQSTDTQYF; CDR3 DNA: TGTGCCAGCAGCTTAAGACAGTCCACAGATACGCAGTATTTT
J gene: TRBJ2-1; V gene: TRBV5-6; clone size: .; D gene: .; CDR3 protein: CASSLAGGFSPNEQFF; CDR3 DNA: TGTGCCAGCAGCTTGGCGGGGGGCTTTTCCCCAAATGAGCAGTTCTTC
J gene: TRBJ1-2; V gene: TRBV19; clone size: .; D gene: TRBD1; CDR3 protein: CASFPTGQNYGYTF; CDR3 DNA: TGTGCCAGTTTTCCGACGGGACAGAACTATGGCTACACCTTC
J gene: TRBJ1-5; V gene: TRBV29-1; clone size: few; D gene: .; CDR3 protein: CSVQVSSNQPQHF; CDR3 DNA: TGCAGCGTACAGGTTTCGAGCAATCAGCCCCAGCATTTT
J gene: TRBJ2-2; V gene: TRBV5-1; clone size: .; D gene: TRBD1; CDR3 protein: CASSLRQGGEAGELFF; CDR3 DNA: TGCGCCAGCAGCCTGCGACAGGGGGGAGAAGCCGGGGAGCTGTTTTTT
J gene: TRBJ2-1; V gene: TRBV5-1; clone size: .; D gene: .; CDR3 protein: CASRRLGSGEQFF; CDR3 DNA: TGCGCCAGCAGAAGACTAGGTTCCGGGGAGCAGTTCTTC
J gene: TRBJ1-2; V gene: TRBV30; clone size: .; D gene: TRBD1; CDR3 protein: CARSTGSNYGYTF; CDR3 DNA: TGTGCCAGATCGACAGGGTCTAACTATGGCTACACCTTC
J gene: TRBJ2-3; V gene: TRBV4-1; clone size: few; D gene: .; CDR3 protein: CASSQVGRRTQYF; CDR3 DNA: TGCGCCAGCAGCCAAGTAGGCCGGAGGACGCAGTATTTT
J gene: TRBJ1-2; V gene: TRBV30; clone size: few; D gene: .; CDR3 protein: CAWAGAPYGYTF; CDR3 DNA: TGTGCCTGGGCGGGGGCTCCGTATGGCTACACCTTC
J gene: TRBJ1-1; V gene: TRBV29-1; clone size: .; D gene: .; CDR3 protein: CSLRPPGRDAEAFF; CDR3 DNA: TGCAGCCTAAGACCTCCAGGGAGGGACGCTGAAGCTTTCTTT
J gene: TRBJ2-2; V gene: TRBV19; clone size: .; D gene: .; CDR3 protein: CASSIDLRAGELFF; CDR3 DNA: TGTGCCAGTAGTATAGATCTAAGAGCCGGGGAGCTGTTTTTT
J gene: TRBJ1-2; V gene: TRBV29-1; clone size: .; D gene: TRBD1; CDR3 protein: CSVGQGGNYGYTF; CDR3 DNA: TGCAGCGTTGGACAGGGGGGTAACTATGGCTACACCTTC
J gene: TRBJ2-7; V gene: TRBV27; clone size: .; D gene: TRBD2; CDR3 protein: CASSLPYFLAGASYEQYF; CDR3 DNA: TGTGCCAGCAGTTTACCCTATTTCTTAGCGGGAGCTTCCTACGAGCAGTACTTC
J gene: TRBJ1-1; V gene: TRBV6-1; clone size: .; D gene: .; CDR3 protein: CASSQGPGNTEAFF; CDR3 DNA: TGTGCCAGCAGCCAGGGTCCAGGGAACACTGAAGCTTTCTTT
J gene: TRBJ1-1; V gene: TRBV11-3; clone size: .; D gene: .; CDR3 protein: CASSLDRMNTEAFF; CDR3 DNA: TGTGCCAGCAGCTTAGATAGAATGAACACTGAAGCTTTCTTT
J gene: TRBJ1-3; V gene: TRBV14; clone size: few; D gene: TRBD1; CDR3 protein: CASSQEAGGLNTIYF; CDR3 DNA: TGTGCCAGCAGCCAAGAAGCAGGGGGTCTGAACACCATATATTTT
J gene: TRBJ1-1; V gene: TRBV19; clone size: .; D gene: TRBD1; CDR3 protein: CASSWTGENTEAFF; CDR3 DNA: TGTGCCAGTAGTTGGACAGGGGAGAACACTGAAGCTTTCTTT
J gene: TRBJ1-3; V gene: TRBV19; clone size: .; D gene: TRBD1; CDR3 protein: CASGWTGALPGNTIYF; CDR3 DNA: TGTGCCAGTGGATGGACAGGGGCTTTACCTGGAAACACCATATATTTT
J gene: TRBJ2-2; V gene: TRBV11-2; clone size: medium-sized; D gene: .; CDR3 protein: CASSSRRFVTGELFF; CDR3 DNA: TGTGCCAGCAGCTCCCGGCGGTTCGTCACCGGGGAGCTGTTTTTT
J gene: TRBJ2-1; V gene: TRBV7-2; clone size: .; D gene: .; CDR3 protein: CASSLAQGLYNEQFF; CDR3 DNA: TGTGCCAGCAGCTTAGCGCAGGGACTCTACAATGAGCAGTTCTTC
J gene: TRBJ1-1; V gene: TRBV9; clone size: .; D gene: .; CDR3 protein: CASSTRGGRAFF; CDR3 DNA: TGTGCCAGCAGCACGAGGGGGGGGCGGGCTTTCTTT
J gene: TRBJ1-2; V gene: TRBV7-9; clone size: once; D gene: TRBD1; CDR3 protein: CARSDRSGYTF; CDR3 DNA: TGTGCCAGGTCGGACAGGAGTGGCTACACCTTC
J gene: TRBJ2-1; V gene: TRBV7-9; clone size: .; D gene: TRBD1; CDR3 protein: CASSEGTGGHNEQFF; CDR3 DNA: TGTGCCAGCAGCGAAGGGACAGGGGGCCACAATGAGCAGTTCTTC
J gene: TRBJ2-2; V gene: TRBV27; clone size: .; D gene: .; CDR3 protein: CASSFGRGVSGELFF; CDR3 DNA: TGTGCCAGCAGTTTCGGCAGGGGGGTCTCCGGGGAGCTGTTTTTT
J gene: TRBJ1-2; V gene: TRBV6-5; clone size: .; D gene: TRBD1; CDR3 protein: CASGPTLTGGYGYTF; CDR3 DNA: TGTGCCAGCGGCCCGACTCTGACAGGGGGCTATGGCTACACCTTC